This T cell receptor (beta chain) derives from a study of vaccination and CD4 T cells after COVID-19. Study details: Overlapping SARS-CoV-2, HCoV-NL63, HCoV-OC43 and HCoV-229E spike peptides were used to stimulate cells. Study findings and constraints: Apart from involving relatively few convalescent patients, the work omitted early post-infection timepoints.

This sample's treatment: roughly ten-day PBMC culture with coronavirus spike peptide pools or control peptides (ViraFEST assay). This clonotype was observed a few times. Its antigen is as yet unknown. The V gene lost 4 bases and the J gene lost 3 bases, with 9 bases spanning the gap. Germline V gives CDR1 DFQATT, CDR2 SNEGSKA (reference sequence). The CDR3 has 12 residues. An Oncomine TCR Beta short-read assay was used to sequence the DNA from cultured CD4+ T cells. TCRdb recomputed calls from the PCR reads with MiXCR, one row per CDR3 protein. The data contain some 12,000 distinct CDR3 sequences, 53% of them singletons.

What was sequenced was CD4+ T cells from blood, cultured in vitro. The chain carries TRBV20-1 and TRBJ1-1, with D possibly TRBD1 on 5 matching bases. This TCR derives from a human donor who had recovered from COVID-19. The CDR3: CSANRRDTEAFF. The DNA of the CDR3 is TGCAGTGCTAACAGGAGGGACACTGAAGCTTTCTTT.